Presented here are 28 T cell receptor beta chains from one specimen sequenced in a study of blood T cell repertoires in COVID-19. Assay used: immunoSEQ multiplex PCR; TCRdb lists only in-frame clones, some missing. This table has 86,000 or so clones, roughly four fifths appearing once. Sequenced: peripheral blood. The receptors derive from a woman older than 75 with acute or convalescent COVID-19.

This clone was observed a handful of times. The chain recombines TRBV6-5 with TRBJ2-3; a possible D gene is TRBD2 (7 bases). This CDR3 has 15 amino acids. Germline V lookup: CDR1 MNHEY, CDR2 SVGAGI. The V gene lost 8 bases and the J gene lost 3 bases, with 18 bases spanning the gap. CDR3 sequence: CASGVGGALTDTQYF. The CDR3 bases are TGTGCCAGCGGGGTAGGGGGGGCCTTAACAGATACGCAGTATTTT.

This clone appeared a few times. V is TRBV5-4 and J is TRBJ2-2; D might be TRBD1 (6 bases). V lost 5 bases and J lost 9, with 14 bases in between. The germline CDR1 and CDR2 sequences are SGHNT and YYREEE (reference sequence). This CDR3 is built from 13 residues. The CDR3 DNA follows: TGTGCCAGCAGTTTAACAGGGAGACGGGAGCTGTTTTTT. Translation gives CASSLTGRRELFF.

This clone was picked up a small number of times. At one boundary the junction diverges from the germline segment, which might be a read error. The rearrangement joins TRBV19 to TRBJ1-2; 8 bases fit TRBD1. CDR1 and CDR2 (germline): LNHDA, SQIVND (reference sequence). There are 12 residues in the CDR3. The CDR3 DNA reads as TGTGCCAGTAGTCCAAGACAGGGGCTTTCAACTTTC. Translated, it gives CASSPRQGLSTF.

The chain has TRBV19 and TRBJ1-6, with TRBD1 matching 9 bases. The V gene end was trimmed by 3 bases and the J gene end by 7 bases; junction bases not matched to a gene: 7. The CDR3 spans 16 residues. CDR1 is LNHDA, CDR2 SQIVND, per germline (reference sequence). This CDR3 is CASSIGTGNGNSPLHF. DNA for the CDR3: TGTGCCAGTAGTATCGGGACAGGGAATGGGAATTCACCCCTCCACTTT.

CDR3 amino acids: CATGQSGTYEQYF. The CDR3 nucleotides read TGTGCCACCGGACAAAGTGGAACATACGAGCAGTACTTC. The J gene is TRBJ2-7, the V gene TRBV5-4; the D gene is possibly TRBD1 (5 bases). Trimming took 9 bases from V and 4 from J, leaving 17 bases between them. Germline values: CDR1 SGHNT, CDR2 YYREEE (reference sequence). The CDR3 runs 13 residues.

This chain connects TRBV4-1 to TRBJ1-4, with TRBD1 as a possible D gene (6 bases). Germline V gives CDR1 MGHRA, CDR2 YSYEKL. The CDR3 is made up of 16 amino acids. Trimming shortened V by 2 bases and J by 0 bases, and 10 bases separated the two germline ends. This CDR3 reads CASSQSGAATNEKLFF. The CDR3 coding sequence is TGCGCCAGCAGCCAATCAGGGGCGGCAACTAATGAAAAACTGTTTTTT.

The chain is built from TRBV2 and TRBJ1-3; possibly TRBD1 for D (5 bases). Per the germline V gene, CDR1 is SNHLY and CDR2 is FYNNEI. CDR3 length: 16 amino acids. Trimming took 1 base from V and 0 from J, leaving 10 bases between them. CDR3 coding DNA: TGTGCCAGCAGTGAAGACAGGACAAACTCTGGAAACACCATATATTTT. Protein: CASSEDRTNSGNTIYF. Looking up the rest from reference TRBV2 and TRBJ1-3 gives the full variable domain: EPEVTQTPSHQVTQMGQEVILRCVPISNHLYFYWYRQILGQKVEFLVSFYNNEISEKSEIFDDQFSVERPDGSNFTLKIRSTKLEDSAMYFCASSEDRTNSGNTIYFGEGSWLTVV.

The gene calls are TRBV28 and TRBJ1-1, with D perhaps matching TRBD1 (6 bases). Germline CDR1 is MDHEN and CDR2 is SYDVKM. V lost 4 bases, J lost 3 bases, and 6 bases lay in between. This CDR3 is 12 amino acids long. This CDR3 reads CASSYRDTEAFF. CDR3 nucleotides: TGTGCCAGCAGTTACAGGGACACTGAAGCTTTCTTT.

Comment on this clone: Different DNA sequences within this sample yield the same CDR3. The rearrangement links TRBV2 to TRBJ1-1; the D gene is possibly TRBD1 (6 bases). The germline V gene has CDR1 SNHLY and CDR2 FYNNEI. V dropped 0 bases and J dropped 5 bases, with 10 bases sitting between them. The CDR3 contains 14 residues. In nucleotides, the CDR3 is TGTGCCAGCAGTGAAGCGCTTCAGGGGACTGAAGCTTTCTTT. The encoded protein is CASSEALQGTEAFF. The entire variable domain, with the rest obtained from reference TRBV2 and TRBJ1-1, is as follows: EPEVTQTPSHQVTQMGQEVILRCVPISNHLYFYWYRQILGQKVEFLVSFYNNEISEKSEIFDDQFSVERPDGSNFTLKIRSTKLEDSAMYFCASSEALQGTEAFFGQGTRLTVV.

The genes are TRBV6-5 and TRBJ1-6; perhaps TRBD1 as D (6 bases). V lost 7 bases to trimming and J lost 7 bases, with 17 bases between them. The CDR3 spans 15 residues. Germline V gives CDR1 MNHEY, CDR2 SVGAGI. The CDR3 nucleotides read TGTGCCAGCAAGGTGGACAGCGATATCAATTCACCCCTCCACTTT. Translated: CASKVDSDINSPLHF.

The table lists this clone with a count of one. The chain joins TRBV12-3 or TRBV12-4 to TRBJ2-2; D is undetermined. Trimming left V 2 bases short and J 7 bases short, with 5 bases between. CDR3 size: 12 residues. Written as DNA, the CDR3 is TGTGCCAGCAGTTTAAGTAGCGGGGAGCTGTTTTTT. Its protein is CASSLSSGELFF.

In its sample, this clone was seen once. Other DNA sequences in the same sample also yield this CDR3. The chain couples TRBV20-1 to TRBJ2-7, with a tentative D call TRBD2 (5 bases). Germline V gene sequence: CDR1 DFQATT, CDR2 SNEGSKA (reference sequence). V was clipped by 3 bases and J by 0 bases, with 9 bases between them. The CDR3 sequence is 13 residues long. CDR3 in DNA: TGCAGTGCTAGTGGCGGGTCCTCCTACGAGCAGTACTTC. Amino acid sequence: CSASGGSSYEQYF.

The rearrangement joins TRBV18 to TRBJ2-2; TRBD2 might be the D (5 bases). CDR1 KGHSH and CDR2 LQKENI come from the germline V gene. The CDR3 length is 16 residues. V lost 0 bases to trimming and J lost 1 base, with 9 bases between them. DNA for the CDR3: TGTGCCAGCTCACCACCGGGCGGGTTGAACACCGGGGAGCTGTTTTTT. This translates into CASSPPGGLNTGELFF.

This chain joins TRBV28 and TRBJ1-5, with a tentative D call TRBD1 (5 bases). V dropped 1 base and J dropped 3 bases, with 13 bases sitting between them. Germline V gene lookup returns CDR1 MDHEN and CDR2 SYDVKM. CDR3 length: 16 residues. The CDR3 reads CASSLFRGKNNQPQHF. Written as DNA, the CDR3 is TGTGCCAGCAGTTTATTCCGGGGGAAAAACAATCAGCCCCAGCATTTT.

The genes are TRBV19 and TRBJ1-2, with 9 bases lining up with TRBD1. Germline loops: CDR1 LNHDA, CDR2 SQIVND (reference sequence). The CDR3 has 14 amino acids. Trimming removed 5 bases from V and 6 bases from J; junction bases left unmatched: 7. The CDR3 loop reads CASSLLGTGNGYTF. CDR3 in DNA: TGTGCCAGTAGTCTCCTCGGGACAGGGAATGGCTACACCTTC.

The V call is TRBV28, the J call TRBJ2-4, with D tentatively TRBD2 (6 bases). The germline CDR1 and CDR2 sequences are MDHEN and SYDVKM. This CDR3 comprises 13 residues. Trimming shortened V by 8 bases and J by 3 bases, and 11 bases separated the two germline ends. The CDR3 DNA follows: TGTGCCAGCGTCGGGGGAGGCAAAAACATTCAGTACTTC. The encoded protein is CASVGGGKNIQYF.

The chain has TRBV28 and TRBJ2-7, with 8 bases matching TRBD1. J was trimmed by 1 base and V by 5 bases; bases with no gene match: 7. The germline CDR1 and CDR2 sequences are MDHEN and SYDVKM. The CDR3 loop spans 15 amino acids. Here the CDR3 DNA reads TGTGCCAGCAGTATCCCAGGGGGCCCATCCTACGAGCAGTACTTC. Protein sequence: CASSIPGGPSYEQYF.

The chain recombines TRBV19 with TRBJ2-7; 7 positions agree with TRBD1. Germline values: CDR1 LNHDA, CDR2 SQIVND (reference sequence). CDR3 length equals 14 residues. The V gene end was trimmed by 3 bases and the J gene end by 7 bases; junction bases not matched to a gene: 9. The CDR3: CASSIGQASREQYF. As DNA, the CDR3 is TGTGCCAGTAGTATTGGACAGGCGTCGAGGGAGCAGTACTTC.

This chain uses TRBV9 with TRBJ2-3, with D possibly matching TRBD2 (5 bases). Looked up from germline, CDR1 is SGDLS and CDR2 is YYNGEE. V was pared by 4 bases and J by 0 bases, with 12 bases between. CDR3 length: 15 residues. CDR3 region: CASSPMGASTDTQYF. The CDR3 coding sequence is TGTGCCAGCAGCCCGATGGGAGCTAGCACAGATACGCAGTATTTT.

This clone was seen a single time. The chain links TRBV24-1 to TRBJ2-2; D might be TRBD2 (5 bases). Germline values: CDR1 KGHDR, CDR2 SFDVKD. The CDR3 contains 13 residues. V shed 5 bases and J shed 6 bases, with 9 bases lying between them. CDR3 sequence: CATSVPGSGELFF. CDR3 sequence (DNA): TGTGCCACCAGTGTACCGGGGTCCGGGGAGCTGTTTTTT.

The J gene is TRBJ2-2, the V gene TRBV9, with D possibly matching TRBD2 (5 bases). Germline loops: CDR1 SGDLS, CDR2 YYNGEE. Trimming removed 0 bases from V and 4 bases from J, with 10 bases in between. The CDR3 spans 15 residues. CDR3: CASSVAPGSTGELFF. The CDR3 DNA reads as TGTGCCAGCAGCGTAGCTCCGGGGAGCACCGGGGAGCTGTTTTTT.

This rearrangement joins TRBV2 to TRBJ1-1; D perhaps matches TRBD1 (5 bases). V lost 6 bases, J lost 4 bases, and 12 bases lay in between. The CDR3 runs 13 residues. CDR1 is SNHLY, CDR2 FYNNEI, per germline. The CDR3 sequence is CASRPVGGTEAFF. The CDR3 DNA reads TGTGCCAGCAGGCCTGTGGGGGGCACTGAAGCTTTCTTT.

The chain links TRBV5-4 to TRBJ1-1; D not certain. Germline CDR1 SGHNT, CDR2 YYREEE (reference sequence). The CDR3 covers 15 residues. The V end lost 0 bases, the J end lost 1 base, and 10 bases lay between the germline ends. The CDR3 protein is CASSLGLLPNTEAFF. CDR3 sequence (DNA): TGTGCCAGCAGCTTGGGTCTCCTCCCGAACACTGAAGCTTTCTTT.

The chain couples TRBV6-2 or TRBV6-3 to TRBJ2-1; tentative D call: TRBD2 (6 bases). Between the trimmed V and J ends, which lost 6 bases and 1 base, there was a span of 19 bases. Germline assignment: CDR1 MNHEY and CDR2 SVGEGT. The CDR3 length is 17 residues. The CDR3 DNA is TGTGCCAGCAGCTGGGGTGGCCTAGCGAATTCCTACAATGAGCAGTTCTTC. This translates into CASSWGGLANSYNEQFF.

This clone occurred once. The chain uses TRBV11-2 and TRBJ1-6; D is possibly TRBD1 (5 bases). V lost 2 bases to trimming and J lost 8 bases, with 10 bases between them. CDR1 is SGHAT, CDR2 FQNNGV, per germline. This CDR3 is built from 14 residues. The CDR3 DNA sequence: TGTGCCAGCAGCTTACTGGACACCCATTCACCCCTCCACTTT. Translated: CASSLLDTHSPLHF.

This clone was recorded a few times. V is TRBV7-2 and J is TRBJ2-1; TRBD2 might be the D (5 bases). CDR1 and CDR2 from the germline V gene are SGHTA and FQGNSA. The germline V and J ends were trimmed by 5 bases and 0 bases, with 11 bases remaining between them. This CDR3 comprises 15 residues. DNA of the CDR3: TGTGCCAGCAGCATGGACTTGACCTCCTACAATGAGCAGTTCTTC. Translation gives CASSMDLTSYNEQFF.

The rearrangement links TRBV10-3 to TRBJ2-7; 7 bases agree with TRBD1. This CDR3 contains 13 residues. Germline lookup yields CDR1 ENHRY and CDR2 SYGVKD. With V trimmed by 2 bases and J by 4 bases, 2 bases remained unmatched. Written as DNA, the CDR3 is TGTGCCATCAGTGAGGACAGGGATTACGAGCAGTACTTC. This translates into CAISEDRDYEQYF.

The genes are TRBV5-1 and TRBJ2-2, with TRBD1 matching over 7 bases. Germline V lookup: CDR1 SGHRS, CDR2 YFSETQ. V lost 3 bases and J lost 7; bases outside the gene matches: 12. The CDR3 contains 16 residues. This chain's CDR3 is CASSSRKGQNNGELFF. CDR3 sequence (DNA): TGCGCCAGCAGCTCTAGAAAGGGACAGAATAACGGGGAGCTGTTTTTT.